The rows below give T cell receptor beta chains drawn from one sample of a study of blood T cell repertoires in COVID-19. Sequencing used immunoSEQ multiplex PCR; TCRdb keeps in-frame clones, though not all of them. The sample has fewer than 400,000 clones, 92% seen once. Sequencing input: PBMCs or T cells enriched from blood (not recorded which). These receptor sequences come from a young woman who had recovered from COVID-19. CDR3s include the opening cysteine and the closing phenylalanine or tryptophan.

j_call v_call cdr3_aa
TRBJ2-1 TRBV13 CASRPGLAGWEQFF
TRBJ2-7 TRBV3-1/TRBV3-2 CASSQDLGGTGSNEQYF
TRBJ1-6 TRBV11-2 CASSSGGQGKNSPLHF
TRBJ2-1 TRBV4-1 CASSLAGYLAPRQRGSYNEQFF
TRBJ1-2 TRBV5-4 CASSAGTGRGYTF
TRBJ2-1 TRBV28 CASSRERGYNEQFF
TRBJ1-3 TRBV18 CASSPPPGSGGNTIYF
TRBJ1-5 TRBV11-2 CASSKGSLSNQPQHF
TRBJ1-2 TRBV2 CASVRGYGYTF
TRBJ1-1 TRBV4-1 CASTRGWNTEAFF
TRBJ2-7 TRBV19 CASSIGNEQYF
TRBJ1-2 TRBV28 CASSKKGRRGSYTF
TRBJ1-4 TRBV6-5 CASSYRQINEKLFF
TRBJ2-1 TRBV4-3 CASSQATSGGYNEQFF
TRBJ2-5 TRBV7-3 CASSRDYQETQYF
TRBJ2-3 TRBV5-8 CASSLLTHTDTQYF
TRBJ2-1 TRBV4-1 CASSQGGQGAYAYNEQFF
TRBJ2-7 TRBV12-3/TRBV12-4 CASAVPGAYEQYF